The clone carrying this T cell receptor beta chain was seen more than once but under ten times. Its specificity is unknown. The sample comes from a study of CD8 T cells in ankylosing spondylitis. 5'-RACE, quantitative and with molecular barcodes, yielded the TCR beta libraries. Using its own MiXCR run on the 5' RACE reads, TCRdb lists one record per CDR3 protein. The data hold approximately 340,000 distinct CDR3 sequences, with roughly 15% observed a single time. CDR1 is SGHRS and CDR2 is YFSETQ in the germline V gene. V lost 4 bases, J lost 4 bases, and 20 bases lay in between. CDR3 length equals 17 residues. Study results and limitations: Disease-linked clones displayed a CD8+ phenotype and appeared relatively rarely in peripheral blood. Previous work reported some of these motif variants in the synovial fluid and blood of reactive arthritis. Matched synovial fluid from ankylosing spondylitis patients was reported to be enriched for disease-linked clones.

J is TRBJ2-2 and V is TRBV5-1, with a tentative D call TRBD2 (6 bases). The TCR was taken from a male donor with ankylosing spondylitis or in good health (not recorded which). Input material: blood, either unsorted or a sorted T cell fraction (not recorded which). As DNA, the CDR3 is TGCGCCAGCAGCCCAAGCATGGGGGGTGCGGGCACCGGGGAGCTGTTTTTT. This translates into CASSPSMGGAGTGELFF.